This is a list of T cell receptor beta chains from one sample in a study of response to subunit inactivated influenza vaccine. One entry per CDR3 protein results from TCRdb running MiXCR on the RT-PCR reads. This sample has 500,000 to 600,000 distinct CDR3 sequences, with about 14% found just once. Here the sequenced sample was PBMCs from blood, taken 11 to 12 days after vaccination. These receptors were taken from a man aged 45-65 years who received an inactivated influenza vaccine. CDR3s leave out the opening cysteine and the closing phenylalanine or tryptophan.

v_gene,CDR3aa
TRBV12-3/TRBV12-4,ASSLWAGVPDTQY
TRBV5-1,ASSLWPGQGGRTNEKLF
TRBV5-1,ASSWVWGNEQF
TRBV12-3/TRBV12-4,ASRSGGSSTDTQY
TRBV20-1,SARDRSGGGVGEQF
TRBV6-5,ASSSPGTGFDTGELF
TRBV2,ASSLRHMTEAF
TRBV29-1,SVPEGGVTQY
TRBV6-2/TRBV6-3,ASGGDYNEQF
TRBV19,ASSIGAGDSYEQY
TRBV12-3/TRBV12-4,ASSSSVNTEAF
TRBV29-1,SVGFQGEQY
TRBV4-3,ASSRSTSGPSYEQY
TRBV4-2,ASSQDIRGSMNTEAF
TRBV29-1,SVQGGWNTEAF
TRBV6-5,ASSYSTRTGGREKLF
TRBV24-1,ATSDSTRGFDYGYT
TRBV20-1,SARDAGGPWEQF
TRBV29-1,SAATGGNTGELF
TRBV6-2/TRBV6-3,ASSYSIIILTGLDEQF
TRBV18,ASSPEGRNNEQF
TRBV11-2,ASSLVVTRPPEETQY
TRBV7-2,ASSRVPREEQF
TRBV27,ASSFLMPGTGFEQY
TRBV29-1,SATDRGPGQY
TRBV7-9,ASSLEGTAYEQY
TRBV5-1,ASSSGLVEKLF
TRBV20-1,SAEGLAENYEQY
TRBV20-1,SASSGDSYNEQF
TRBV29-1,SVLKIELAVLERTQY
TRBV29-1,SVGRAGNIQY
TRBV12-3/TRBV12-4,ASSLSTGVRNQPQH
TRBV2,ASSVRARGDEQF
TRBV27,ASSPIRRSGIQDTQY
TRBV11-1,ASSLAKRNSGVSYNEQF
TRBV10-3,AISDKGYEQY
TRBV4-1,ASSRTSGGIQETQY
TRBV10-3,AISESWGSGELF
TRBV20-1,SALGRTYYEQY
TRBV6-5,ASSYEFREGRFYEQY
TRBV7-8,ASSLEDGSYEQY
TRBV5-1,ASSTGGGTNTGELF
TRBV25-1,ASSGKRGVDPDTQY
TRBV18,ASSPINAYGYT
TRBV10-3,AISASGNEQF
TRBV15,ATSMGSNQPRH
TRBV6-5,ASSYMWLSYNEQF
TRBV28,ASSLSGAGGHNEQF
TRBV7-2,ASSLARVPYEQY
TRBV5-5,ASSNRDRGLDTQY